The 11 T cell receptor beta chains below come from one sample, sequenced in a study of T cell repertoires in cytomegalovirus infection. TCRdb called the reads again in MiXCR, with one record for every CDR3 protein. Counted here are some 250,000 distinct CDR3 sequences, 9.1% occurring once; the ten biggest clones make up about 14%. The sequenced sample was PBMCs. These receptor sequences come from a human donor in good health (CMV status not recorded). Some clones in this sample may be carry-over from other donors' samples.

This clonotype was seen a few times. The gene calls are TRBV14 and TRBJ2-1; 9 positions agree with TRBD1. The germline V gene encodes CDR1 SGHDN and CDR2 FVKESK. This CDR3 is built from 16 residues. Losses at the gene ends were 0 bases for V and 3 bases for J; bases not matched to a gene: 3. CDR3 protein: CASSQDSGQGYNEQFF. The CDR3 bases are TGTGCCAGCAGCCAAGATTCGGGACAGGGCTACAATGAGCAGTTCTTC.

This clonotype occurred many times. The chain recombines TRBV27 with TRBJ1-1; the D is unclear. Per the germline V gene, CDR1 is MNHEY and CDR2 is SMNVEV (reference sequence). The CDR3 length is 15 residues. Deletions cut 5 bases from V and 0 bases from J, with 13 bases between. CDR3 residues: CASSERRGLNTEAFF. CDR3 in DNA: TGTGCCAGCAGTGAACGAAGAGGCTTGAACACTGAAGCTTTCTTT.

This clonotype occurred many times. This rearrangement joins TRBV7-2 to TRBJ1-2, with D hard to call. CDR3 length: 14 residues. Per the germline V gene, CDR1 is SGHTA and CDR2 is FQGNSA. Trimming took off 7 bases at V and 8 bases at J, with 20 bases between the two ends. CDR3 sequence reads: CASTPRGGPWGYTF. Written as DNA, the CDR3 is TGTGCCAGCACCCCGCGGGGAGGTCCGTGGGGCTACACCTTC.

This clonotype was found many times. The chain links TRBV4-1 to TRBJ1-6, with 10 bases fitting TRBD1. CDR1 and CDR2 from the germline V gene are MGHRA and YSYEKL. There are 16 residues in the CDR3. V shed 4 bases and J 11 bases; nucleotides not matched to a gene: 11. The CDR3 DNA sequence: TGCGCCAGCAGCCCAGATGACAGGGGGCACTTTACACCCCTCCACTTT. This encodes CASSPDDRGHFTPLHF.

This clonotype was seen repeatedly, ten times or more. The chain has TRBV7-2 and TRBJ2-7; D gene unclear. The germline V and J ends were trimmed by 4 bases and 0 bases, with 10 bases remaining between them. This CDR3 has 14 residues. The germline CDR1 and CDR2 sequences are SGHTA and FQGNSA. CDR3 bases: TGTGCCAGCAGCTCCACTCGATTCTCCTACGAGCAGTACTTC. Protein: CASSSTRFSYEQYF.

CDR3 region: CASSLDGTSVDEQFF. The CDR3 bases are TGCGCCAGCAGCTTGGATGGGACTAGCGTTGATGAGCAGTTCTTC. V usage is TRBV5-1 and J usage is TRBJ2-1, with 10 bases matching TRBD2. Germline V gene data show CDR1 as SGHRS and CDR2 as YFSETQ. V lost 0 bases, J lost 8 bases, and 5 bases stayed unmatched. The CDR3 spans 15 residues.

This clonotype was detected only a few times. This chain's CDR3 is CAGQTGGTKEQYF. DNA for the CDR3: TGTGCCGGCCAGACAGGGGGTACGAAGGAGCAGTACTTC. The chain is built from TRBV2 and TRBJ2-7; 9 bases line up with TRBD1. Germline assignment: CDR1 SNHLY and CDR2 FYNNEI. V was clipped by 11 bases and J by 7 bases; unmatched bases: 12. The CDR3 is 13 amino acids.

There are many counts of this clonotype. The chain's CDR3 is CASSPAGGSGSTDTQYF. In DNA form, the CDR3 reads TGTGCCAGCAGCCCAGCGGGCGGTAGCGGAAGCACAGATACGCAGTATTTT. The chain has TRBV7-8 and TRBJ2-3, with D possibly TRBD2 on 6 matching bases. From germline, CDR1 is SGHVS and CDR2 FQNEAQ. The CDR3 runs to 17 residues. Trimming stripped 5 bases from V and 0 bases from J, with 18 bases between. Together with reference TRBV7-8 and TRBJ2-3, the CDR3 gives the full variable domain: GAGVSQSPRYKVAKRGQDVALRCDPISGHVSLFWYQQALGQGPEFLTYFQNEAQLDKSGLPSDRFFAERPEGSVSTLKIQRTQQEDSAVYLCASSPAGGSGSTDTQYFGPGTRLTVL.

This clonotype was seen ten or more times. The junction differs from germline at one of its ends, possibly a read error. The rearrangement uses TRBV12-3 or TRBV12-4 and TRBJ2-1; 13 bases map to TRBD2. The CDR3 extends over 15 amino acids. The CDR3 spells CASSRDRLAGGFFSF. In DNA form, the CDR3 reads TGTGCCAGCAGCCGTGACCGACTAGCGGGAGGTTTCTTTTCCTTC.

Of note for this clonotype: With a much larger clone just one base away, this may be a read error. CDR3 nucleotide sequence: TGTGCCGGCAGTTCTAGACAGACCAATCAGCCCCAGCATTTT. It is translated as CAGSSRQTNQPQHF. The rearrangement joins TRBV12-3 or TRBV12-4 to TRBJ1-5, with a possible D match to TRBD1 (5 bases). The CDR3 spans 14 residues.

This clonotype was seen ten or more times. This sequence joins TRBV7-2 and TRBJ1-6; 8 nucleotides line up with TRBD1. The CDR3 is 14 amino acids. Germline CDR1 reads SGHTA; CDR2 reads FQGNSA. The V segment lost 0 bases and the J segment 9 bases; nucleotides outside the gene matches: 1. CDR3 sequence reads: CASSLADRGSPLHF. DNA for the CDR3: TGTGCCAGCAGCTTAGCCGACAGGGGTTCACCCCTCCACTTT.